These T cell receptor beta chains were read from a single sample in a study of T cell repertoires in cytomegalovirus infection. TCRdb passed the reads through MiXCR, listing each CDR3 protein once. The sample carries approximately 750,000 distinct CDR3 sequences, approximately 34% recorded once. Material: PBMCs. The receptors originated from a human donor in good health (CMV status not recorded). Some clones in this sample may be carry-over from other donors' samples. CDR3s include the opening cysteine and the closing phenylalanine or tryptophan. Each record gives: D gene, J gene, CDR3 length, clone size, V gene, CDR3 protein, CDR3 DNA. The D gene is left open where the match is weak. Clone size appears in some rows only: once, few, many, or a class for an expanded clone.

D: TRBD1; J: TRBJ1-1; length: 13; size: NA; V: TRBV2; CDR3: CASKGQINTEAFF; DNA: TGTGCCAGCAAGGGACAGATCAACACTGAAGCTTTCTTT
D: NA; J: TRBJ1-2; length: 14; size: NA; V: TRBV6-2/TRBV6-3; CDR3: CASSYSSGPGGYTF; DNA: TGTGCCAGCAGTTACTCGTCAGGCCCCGGGGGCTACACCTTC
D: NA; J: TRBJ1-4; length: 16; size: NA; V: TRBV6-6; CDR3: CASSYGGGRSDEKLFF; DNA: TGTGCCAGCAGTTACGGGGGGGGACGATCGGATGAAAAACTGTTTTTT
D: NA; J: TRBJ1-5; length: 15; size: NA; V: TRBV20-1; CDR3: CSAIGGGHSNQPQHF; DNA: TGCAGTGCTATTGGGGGTGGACATAGCAATCAGCCCCAGCATTTT
D: NA; J: TRBJ1-1; length: 11; size: NA; V: TRBV2; CDR3: CASRANREAFF; DNA: TGTGCCAGCAGGGCAAACAGGGAAGCTTTCTTT
D: TRBD1; J: TRBJ2-7; length: 11; size: NA; V: TRBV2; CDR3: CASTGQDEQYF; DNA: TGTGCCAGCACCGGACAGGACGAGCAGTACTTC
D: NA; J: TRBJ2-7; length: 14; size: few; V: TRBV19; CDR3: CASSIERGSYEQYF; DNA: TGTGCCAGTAGTATAGAACGGGGTAGCTACGAGCAGTACTTC
D: NA; J: TRBJ2-7; length: 16; size: few; V: TRBV5-6; CDR3: CASSFGEADHSYEQYF; DNA: TGTGCCAGCAGCTTCGGGGAAGCGGATCACTCCTACGAGCAGTACTTC
D: TRBD1; J: TRBJ2-3; length: 11; size: NA; V: TRBV28; CDR3: CASSLGQGAYF; DNA: TGTGCCAGCAGTTTAGGCCAGGGGGCGTATTTT
D: NA; J: TRBJ1-6; length: 19; size: NA; V: TRBV6-5; CDR3: CASSAPGTVPTIYNSPLHF; DNA: TGTGCCAGCAGTGCCCCGGGGACGGTACCTACTATCTATAATTCACCCCTCCACTTT
D: NA; J: TRBJ2-7; length: 15; size: NA; V: TRBV27; CDR3: CASSFAQVAGRKQYF; DNA: TGTGCCAGCAGTTTCGCGCAGGTCGCCGGAAGGAAGCAGTACTTC
D: NA; J: TRBJ1-2; length: 13; size: few; V: TRBV7-9; CDR3: CASSGANNYGYTF; DNA: TGTGCCAGCTCGGGGGCTAATAACTATGGCTACACCTTC
D: NA; J: TRBJ1-1; length: 12; size: NA; V: TRBV20-1; CDR3: CSARSVQAEAFF; DNA: TGCAGTGCTAGGTCGGTCCAGGCTGAAGCTTTCTTT
D: NA; J: TRBJ2-2; length: 17; size: NA; V: TRBV14; CDR3: CASSPTEGAAETGELFF; DNA: TGTGCCAGCAGCCCCACGGAGGGAGCGGCCGAGACCGGGGAGCTGTTTTTT
D: TRBD2; J: TRBJ2-1; length: 18; size: NA; V: TRBV28; CDR3: CASSLGNIAGGVWNEQFF; DNA: TGTGCCAGCAGTTTAGGCAATATAGCGGGAGGCGTTTGGAATGAGCAGTTCTTC
D: NA; J: TRBJ1-1; length: 14; size: few; V: TRBV12-3/TRBV12-4; CDR3: CASSFPPSYTEAFF; DNA: TGTGCCAGCAGTTTTCCGCCGTCTTACACTGAAGCTTTCTTT
D: NA; J: TRBJ2-3; length: 11; size: NA; V: TRBV6-8; CDR3: CARSTSNTQYF; DNA: TGTGCCCGCAGTACCTCTAATACGCAGTATTTT
D: NA; J: TRBJ2-7; length: 12; size: few; V: TRBV10-3; CDR3: CAISESWDFQYF; DNA: TGTGCCATCAGTGAGTCGTGGGACTTCCAGTACTTC
D: NA; J: TRBJ2-6; length: 16; size: many; V: TRBV7-2; CDR3: CASSLIGLSGANVLTF; DNA: TGTGCCAGCAGCTTAATCGGCCTCTCTGGGGCCAACGTCCTGACTTTC
D: TRBD2; J: TRBJ2-1; length: 15; size: few; V: TRBV12-3/TRBV12-4; CDR3: CASSPGTSGTNEQFF; DNA: TGTGCCAGCAGTCCTGGGACTAGCGGGACCAATGAGCAGTTCTTC
D: NA; J: TRBJ2-7; length: 13; size: NA; V: TRBV23-1; CDR3: CDSSPQGDYEQYF; DNA: TGCGACAGCAGTCCACAGGGCGACTACGAGCAGTACTTC
D: TRBD2; J: TRBJ2-2; length: 18; size: NA; V: TRBV7-6; CDR3: CASSLKLAGGLGTGELFF; DNA: TGTGCCAGCAGCTTAAAACTAGCGGGAGGACTTGGTACCGGGGAGCTGTTTTTT